This T cell receptor beta chain was obtained from a study of blood T cell repertoires in COVID-19 (dated by TCRdb to the early 2020s). Some background on the complete study: Samples covering the acute and convalescent phases of COVID-19 were provided by collaborators in the United States, Italy and Spain. The material from the prospective study consisted of cDNA or gDNA derived from T cells, B-cell-depleted T cells, or PBMCs. Deeply sampled blood TCRbeta repertoires from subjects exposed to, actively infected with, or recovered from COVID-19 were included in the dataset. A freely available public database, intended as a resource for researchers studying the immune response to SARS-CoV-2, is where the repertoires were released. The samples were drawn from two sources: the first 160 participants of the ongoing ImmuneRACE study, and fewer than 1,500 subjects contributed by 6 global collaborators. Sample metadata almost always included a de-identified subject ID, COVID-19 status, age in years and sex. Where available, HLA class I and class II types were taken from metadata supplied by the sample provider and were not determined by assay-based typing. Overall study outcomes, separate from this receptor: Clinical and demographic metadata were provided uncurated, with the amount varying by source and participant.

This clone was seen more than once but under ten times. Its cognate antigen has yet to be identified. Per-base quality was not reported, and no clone a single base away is much larger than it. TCRbeta CDR3 regions were amplified from genomic DNA by means of the immunoSEQ Assay, a bias-controlled multiplex PCR. The original methods were these. Nucleated cell counts per sample were estimated from amplification of reference gene primers within the assay. To quantify the absolute abundance of each unique TCRbeta CDR3 rearrangement, sequence reads were collapsed and filtered. For each sample, productive Simpson clonality was calculated as the square root of Simpson's diversity index across productive rearrangements. TCRdb provides this immuneACCESS table in a form limited to in-frame rearrangements. Some clones are lacking; in checked studies, under half of them reflect an unresolved V gene, and why the rest are absent is not known. The V and J calls and clone size were taken over from that table, and D and trimming were inferred from the DNA. The sample table lists 300,000 or so clones, more than 80% of them with a count of one. The ten largest clones represent under 8% of the sample.

Samples from volunteer blood donors who had recovered from COVID-19 were contributed by a second Seattle source. Each collaborating institution followed its own protocols to collect whole blood in K2EDTA tubes. Collaborator samples were shipped for TCRbeta analysis as frozen whole blood, isolated PBMCs, or DNA extracted from either sample type. The germline ends are 7 bases apart after V is trimmed by 4 bases and J by 7 bases. Taken from the germline V gene, the CDR1 and CDR2 loops are SQVTM and ANQGSEA. From the cysteine through the phenylalanine, the CDR3 covers 11 amino acids. The only DNA kept is the CDR3, 33 bases in frame from the first base.

The specimen was peripheral blood. The sequence is built from TRBV29-1 and TRBJ1-4, with the D gene too uncertain to name. This TCR was recovered from a man aged 18 to 30 who had recovered from COVID-19. CDR3 loop: CSVGGSEKLFF. Here is the DNA: TGCAGCGTTGGAGGGAGTGAAAAACTGTTTTTT.